The T cell receptor beta chain described here comes from a study of blood T cell repertoires in COVID-19. Study as a whole: Sources were T cells, B-cell-depleted T cells, or PBMCs; the material itself was cDNA or gDNA.

Participant age was about 18 to 89 years, and participants resided in roughly 24 US areas. Membership in each cohort depended on participant-reported clinical history. Each recovered donor of Cohort 3 presented with two negative PCRs, clearance, or symptom resolution. This CDR3 has 13 amino acids. Germline values: CDR1 SQVTM, CDR2 ANQGSEA. V was pared by 7 bases and J by 3 bases, with 12 bases between. TCRdb's table, derived via immunoSEQ multiplex PCR, lists solely in-frame clones and lacks some. The sample comprises about 230,000 clones, around 86% of which are singletons, and roughly 16% rests with the top ten.

This TCR derives from a man aged 18 to 30 who had recovered from COVID-19. The chain couples TRBV29-1 to TRBJ1-4; D is possibly TRBD1 (5 bases). Sequenced material: PBMCs or T cells enriched from blood (not recorded which). CDR3 in DNA: TGCAGCGCCACAGGCATTCCTAATGAAAAACTGTTTTTT. Its protein product is CSATGIPNEKLFF. Full variable domain (remainder filled in from reference TRBV29-1 and TRBJ1-4): SAVISQKPSRDICQRGTSLTIQCQVDSQVTMMFWYRQQPGQSLTLIATANQGSEATYESGFVIDKFPISRPNLTFSTLTVSNMSPEDSSIYLCSATGIPNEKLFFGSGTQLSVL.